The 26 T cell receptor beta chains presented below share a single source sample, sequenced in a study of T cell changes during pregnancy in multiple sclerosis (dated by TCRdb to the late 2010s). The library was made by the immunoSEQ multiplex PCR assay. Drawn from immuneACCESS, this table holds only the in-frame rearrangements with V and J called that TCRdb kept. Clones are partly lost; checked studies trace under half to an unresolved V gene and leave the rest unexplained. The sample table holds about 27,000 clones, of which about nine tenths were seen once. Of the sample, under 8.5% falls within the top ten clones. Specimen: CD8+ T cells from peripheral blood mononuclear cells, collected in the second trimester of pregnancy. The receptors shown here come from a female donor with multiple sclerosis, enrolled in a pregnancy study.

J is TRBJ2-3 and V is TRBV6-4, with 10 bases that match TRBD2. The V gene's germline CDR1 is MRHNA and CDR2 SNTAGT. V was clipped by 3 bases and J by 4 bases; unmatched bases: 4. This CDR3 is 15 amino acids long. The CDR3 coding sequence is TGTGCCAGCAGTGAAGTAGCGGGGGGTGCAGATACGCAGTATTTT. This sequence encodes CASSEVAGGADTQYF.

The chain couples TRBV19 to TRBJ2-5, with D perhaps matching TRBD2 (5 bases). This CDR3 region has 15 residues. Trimming cost V 0 bases and J 4 bases, with 12 bases left between them. Looked up from germline, CDR1 is LNHDA and CDR2 is SQIVND (reference sequence). CDR3 in amino acids: CASSIDLEGRETQYF. Here the CDR3 DNA reads TGTGCCAGTAGTATAGATCTAGAGGGTCGAGAGACCCAGTACTTC. Full variable domain (outside the CDR3, taken from reference TRBV19 and TRBJ2-5): DGGITQSPKYLFRKEGQNVTLSCEQNLNHDAMYWYRQDPGQGLRLIYYSQIVNDFQKGDIAEGYSVSREKKESFPLTVTSAQKNPTAFYLCASSIDLEGRETQYFGPGTRLLVL.

The CDR3 nucleotides are TGCGCCAGCAGCCAAGTTGTACAGTTCACTGAAGCTTTCTTT. The encoded protein is CASSQVVQFTEAFF. This rearrangement joins TRBV4-1 to TRBJ1-1; the D is unclear. The V end lost 1 base, the J end lost 4 bases, and 10 bases lay between the germline ends. Germline V gives CDR1 MGHRA, CDR2 YSYEKL. The CDR3 has 14 residues.

This CDR3 is CASSQAPGDRADSPLHF. The CDR3 DNA sequence: TGCGCCAGCAGCCAGGCCCCAGGAGACAGGGCGGATTCACCCCTCCACTTT. V usage is TRBV4-3 and J usage is TRBJ1-6; TRBD1 aligns across 7 bases. Unmatched junction bases numbered 13, after V lost 3 bases and J lost 8 bases. CDR1 is LGHNA, CDR2 YSLEER, per germline. The CDR3 is 17 amino acids.

The chain combines TRBV9 with TRBJ1-2; TRBD1 matches at 7 bases. Unmatched junction bases numbered 6, after V lost 3 bases and J lost 4 bases. Germline-derived CDR1 and CDR2 are SGDLS and YYNGEE. This CDR3 has 14 amino acids. CDR3 DNA sequence: TGTGCCAGCAGCGGAAAGACAGGGATCTATGGCTACACCTTC. Protein: CASSGKTGIYGYTF. The full variable domain, completed using reference TRBV9 and TRBJ1-2, is DSGVTQTPKHLITATGQRVTLRCSPRSGDLSVYWYQQSLDQGLQFLIQYYNGEERAKGNILERFSAQQFPDLHSELNLSSLELGDSALYFCASSGKTGIYGYTFGSGTRLTVV.

This clone occurred a few times. The V and J genes are TRBV6-4 and TRBJ2-2; 10 bases are a match to TRBD1. CDR1 is MRHNA and CDR2 is SNTAGT in the germline V gene. This CDR3 region has 16 residues. With V trimmed by 0 bases and J by 6 bases, 4 bases remained unmatched. The CDR3 loop is CASSDSAGTGAGELFF. The CDR3 DNA reads as TGTGCCAGCAGTGACTCGGCCGGGACAGGGGCCGGGGAGCTGTTTTTT.

The CDR3 DNA follows: TGTGCCAGTAGTATCGGACAGGGTTGGGACGGGGAGCTGTTTTTT. Translation gives CASSIGQGWDGELFF. V and J are TRBV19 and TRBJ2-2; 8 bases align to TRBD1. Germline V gene lookup returns CDR1 LNHDA and CDR2 SQIVND (reference sequence). The CDR3 loop spans 15 amino acids. V was clipped by 3 bases and J by 7 bases; unmatched bases: 7.

The chain employs TRBV5-4 and TRBJ1-1; TRBD1 aligns across 7 bases. The V gene end was trimmed by 4 bases and the J gene end by 10 bases; junction bases not matched to a gene: 7. Germline V lookup: CDR1 SGHNT, CDR2 YYREEE (reference sequence). This CDR3 comprises 12 residues. The CDR3 nucleotides read TGTGCCAGCAGCGTACCAGGGGGTGCAGCTTTCTTT. As protein: CASSVPGGAAFF.

The V call is TRBV28, the J call TRBJ1-4; tentative D call: TRBD1 (5 bases). This CDR3 is 15 amino acids long. CDR1 is MDHEN, CDR2 SYDVKM, per germline. Trimming left V 3 bases short and J 8 bases short, with 16 bases between. CDR3 loop: CASSFLGAVGEKLFF. The CDR3 DNA sequence: TGTGCCAGCAGTTTCCTAGGGGCGGTGGGAGAAAAACTGTTTTTT.

This chain uses TRBV9 with TRBJ2-1; maybe TRBD1 (6 bases). V was cut by 0 bases and J by 6 bases, with 7 bases left in between. Germline V lookup: CDR1 SGDLS, CDR2 YYNGEE. The CDR3 spans 13 residues. The CDR3 sequence is CASSVGGGNEQFF. The CDR3 coding sequence is TGTGCCAGCAGCGTAGGAGGGGGCAATGAGCAGTTCTTC.

This clone was observed a single time. This chain uses TRBV9 with TRBJ2-2, with 8 bases matching TRBD1. V trimming: 4 bases; J trimming: 6 bases; junction bases outside the gene matches: 11. This CDR3 is 16 amino acids long. The germline V gene has CDR1 SGDLS and CDR2 YYNGEE. In DNA form, the CDR3 reads TGTGCCAGCAGCCCCGGACAGGGCCCCTCTGCCGGGGAGCTGTTTTTT. Residues: CASSPGQGPSAGELFF.

The chain is built from TRBV5-4 and TRBJ1-2; TRBD1 is a possible D gene (6 bases). The CDR3 is 13 residues long. Germline-derived CDR1 and CDR2 are SGHNT and YYREEE (reference sequence). The V end was cut by 2 bases, the J end by 8 bases, with 13 bases between. The CDR3 loop is CASSFRGAEGYTF. CDR3 DNA: TGTGCCAGCAGCTTTCGGGGGGCGGAGGGCTACACCTTC. Filled out from reference TRBV5-4 and TRBJ1-2, the complete variable domain reads ETGVTQSPTHLIKTRGQQVTLRCSSQSGHNTVSWYQQALGQGPQFIFQYYREEENGRGNFPPRFSGLQFPNYSSELNVNALELDDSALYLCASSFRGAEGYTFGSGTRLTVV.

The chain couples TRBV13 to TRBJ2-7, with unresolved D. Looked up from germline, CDR1 is PRHDT and CDR2 is FYEKMQ (reference sequence). This CDR3 is built from 13 residues. V was clipped by 2 bases and J by 2 bases, with 7 bases between them. CDR3 loop: CASSLSPAYEQYF. For the CDR3, the DNA is TGTGCCAGCAGCTTATCCCCCGCCTACGAGCAGTACTTC.

V usage is TRBV4-1 and J usage is TRBJ1-6, with D possibly matching TRBD1 (6 bases). V dropped 4 bases and J dropped 7 bases, with 11 bases sitting between them. Germline V CDR1 and CDR2: MGHRA, YSYEKL. The CDR3 is 14 amino acids. CDR3 nucleotides: TGCGCCAGCAGCCTACGGACAGCCAATTCACCCCTCCACTTT. Translation: CASSLRTANSPLHF.

The DNA for the CDR3 is TGTGCCAGCAGCCCCCCCAGGGGGCGCGTCTACGGTGACACTGAAGCTTTCTTT. Translating gives CASSPPRGRVYGDTEAFF. The chain couples TRBV7-9 to TRBJ1-1, with 8 bases matching TRBD1. The CDR3 has 18 residues. Trimming cost V 5 bases and J 3 bases; bases outside gene matches: 17. From germline, CDR1 is SEHNR and CDR2 FQNEAQ (reference sequence).

The gene calls are TRBV2 and TRBJ2-5; 9 bases line up with TRBD1. The trim removed 7 bases at V and 5 bases at J, leaving 2 bases unmatched. There are 12 residues in the CDR3. Germline CDR1 is SNHLY and CDR2 is FYNNEI. Written as DNA, the CDR3 is TGTGCCAGCACTGGACAGGGGGAGACCCAGTACTTC. Its translation is CASTGQGETQYF.

The chain couples TRBV6-4 to TRBJ2-2; TRBD2 matches at 7 bases. This CDR3 region has 15 residues. J lost 4 bases, V lost 6 bases, and 8 bases had no gene match. Per germline, CDR1 MRHNA and CDR2 SNTAGT. CDR3 residues: CASSPDASGTGELFF. CDR3 DNA sequence: TGTGCCAGCAGCCCTGACGCTAGCGGCACCGGGGAGCTGTTTTTT.

V and J are TRBV6-5 and TRBJ2-3; 9 nucleotides line up with TRBD2. CDR3 length: 15 amino acids. Trimming at V came to 5 bases and at J to 3 bases, leaving 6 bases not matched to a gene. Germline-derived CDR1 and CDR2 are MNHEY and SVGAGI. The CDR3 region has the DNA TGTGCCAGCAGTCCCGCGGGGGGGCCGACAGATACGCAGTATTTT. Protein: CASSPAGGPTDTQYF.

This clone ranks as medium-sized. The chain carries TRBV19 and TRBJ2-1, with TRBD2 matching over 8 bases. This CDR3 region has 16 residues. The J segment lost 1 base and the V segment lost 5 bases, leaving 7 bases of the junction unmatched. Germline CDR1 LNHDA, CDR2 SQIVND (reference sequence). The CDR3 loop reads CASSVSSGGSYNEQFF. The CDR3 DNA reads as TGTGCCAGTAGTGTCTCAAGCGGGGGATCCTACAATGAGCAGTTCTTC.

The gene calls are TRBV6-4 and TRBJ1-5; 7 bases line up with TRBD1. This CDR3 has 14 residues. Germline CDR1 MRHNA, CDR2 SNTAGT. The V segment lost 2 bases and the J segment 7 bases; nucleotides outside the gene matches: 5. CDR3 nucleotide sequence: TGTGCCAGCAGTGACGAGGGGGCAGGGCAGCCCCAGCATTTT. Translating gives CASSDEGAGQPQHF.

The chain has TRBV7-8 and TRBJ2-7; D unresolved. V was clipped by 1 base and J by 2 bases, with 6 bases between them. Germline V lookup: CDR1 SGHVS, CDR2 FQNEAQ. The CDR3 spans 13 residues. The chain's CDR3 is CASSLGRTYEQYF. The CDR3 DNA is TGTGCCAGCAGCTTAGGGAGAACCTACGAGCAGTACTTC. Supplemented by reference TRBV7-8 and TRBJ2-7, the full variable domain reads GAGVSQSPRYKVAKRGQDVALRCDPISGHVSLFWYQQALGQGPEFLTYFQNEAQLDKSGLPSDRFFAERPEGSVSTLKIQRTQQEDSAVYLCASSLGRTYEQYFGPGTRLTVT.

In this sample, this clone turned up once. The chain combines TRBV5-1 with TRBJ2-1; TRBD1 matches 7 bases. The V gene end was trimmed by 0 bases and the J gene end by 2 bases; junction bases not matched to a gene: 2. Germline CDR1 reads SGHRS; CDR2 reads YFSETQ. CDR3 length equals 15 residues. CDR3 sequence reads: CASSLGQGTYNEQFF. CDR3 nucleotide sequence: TGCGCCAGCAGCTTGGGACAGGGTACCTACAATGAGCAGTTCTTC.

This clone is large within its sample. The chain links TRBV7-2 to TRBJ2-7; the D is unclear. Germline lookup yields CDR1 SGHTA and CDR2 FQGNSA. The V end lost 1 base, the J end lost 0 bases, and 10 bases lay between the germline ends. The CDR3 has 15 amino acids. The CDR3 nucleotides are TGTGCCAGCAGCTTAGGAGGTGCGAGCTCCTACGAGCAGTACTTC. It codes for CASSLGGASSYEQYF.

CDR3 sequence (DNA): TGTGCCTGGAGTGTAGGATCAGGGGATTCACCCCTCCACTTT. This codes for CAWSVGSGDSPLHF. This chain connects TRBV30 to TRBJ1-6; D possibly corresponds to TRBD1 (6 bases). CDR3 size: 14 residues. Germline V gene lookup returns CDR1 GTSNPN and CDR2 SVGIG (reference sequence). Trimming took off 0 bases at V and 8 bases at J, with 11 bases between the two ends.

J is TRBJ2-2 and V is TRBV6-5; 10 bases are a match to TRBD1. From germline, CDR1 is MNHEY and CDR2 SVGAGI. This CDR3 region has 15 residues. The V gene end was trimmed by 1 base and the J gene end by 6 bases; junction bases not matched to a gene: 2. In nucleotides, the CDR3 is TGTGCCAGCAGTTACTGGACAGGGGGTGCCGGGGAGCTGTTTTTT. Its translation: CASSYWTGGAGELFF.

This clone appeared once. The chain uses TRBV27 and TRBJ1-2; D gene ambiguous. Deletions cut 2 bases from V and 0 bases from J, with 4 bases between. The CDR3 totals 13 residues. Germline CDR1 reads MNHEY; CDR2 reads SMNVEV (reference sequence). The CDR3 DNA reads TGTGCCAGCAGTTTAAGAGCTAACTATGGCTACACCTTC. It translates to CASSLRANYGYTF.